These T cell receptor beta chains were read from a single sample in a study of cytomegalovirus exposure and HLA in healthy donors. The data were produced by immunoSEQ multiplex PCR, yet TCRdb's version contains in-frame clones alone and is incomplete. The profile shows fewer than 120,000 clones, around 84% of them singletons. Sequencing was carried out using PBMCs. Receptors originate from a woman aged 30 to 39 in good health and CMV-seronegative. Both conserved end residues are part of each CDR3. A D gene is named only where the DNA matches it firmly. Size tells how often a clone was seen (once, few, many) or the class of an expanded clone, and some rows leave it out.

clone_size | j_call | d_call | v_call | cdr3_aa | cdr3_nt
NA | TRBJ2-1 | TRBD2 | TRBV4-3 | CASSQEGLAGGPNEQFF | TGCGCCAGCAGCCAAGAAGGCCTAGCGGGGGGGCCCAATGAGCAGTTCTTC
few | TRBJ2-1 | NA | TRBV10-3 | CAISEEPGANEQFF | TGTGCCATCAGTGAAGAGCCAGGGGCCAATGAGCAGTTCTTC
NA | TRBJ2-5 | NA | TRBV18 | CASARDIGETQYF | TGTGCCAGCGCCAGGGATATTGGGGAGACCCAGTACTTC
few | TRBJ2-7 | NA | TRBV10-3 | CAISESTGQYF | TGTGCCATCAGTGAGTCGACTGGGCAGTACTTC
NA | TRBJ2-5 | TRBD2 | TRBV5-1 | CASYAISGRAGETQYF | TGCGCCAGCTATGCTATTAGCGGGAGGGCCGGAGAGACCCAGTACTTC
NA | TRBJ2-7 | TRBD1 | TRBV25-1 | CASTGTGGPPYEQYF | TGTGCCAGCACCGGGACAGGGGGCCCTCCCTACGAGCAGTACTTC
NA | TRBJ2-2 | NA | TRBV6-5 | CASALRGTGELFF | TGTGCCAGCGCCCTCCGGGGGACCGGGGAGCTGTTTTTT
NA | TRBJ2-7 | NA | TRBV6-5 | CASGAPYEQYF | TGTGCCAGCGGGGCCCCCTACGAGCAGTACTTC
few | TRBJ1-2 | NA | TRBV6-1 | CASSANDRLYGYTF | TGTGCCAGCAGTGCAAATGACAGGCTATATGGCTACACCTTC
NA | TRBJ2-1 | TRBD1 | TRBV4-3 | CASSQIDRGSNNEQFF | TGCGCCAGCAGCCAAATAGACAGGGGATCAAACAATGAGCAGTTCTTC
NA | TRBJ1-3 | NA | TRBV28 | CASSSRGTGNTIYF | TGTGCCAGCAGCTCCAGGGGCACTGGAAACACCATATATTTT
NA | TRBJ2-7 | NA | TRBV4-1 | CASSQGREASSYEQYF | TGCGCCAGCAGCCAAGGGCGGGAAGCGAGCTCCTACGAGCAGTACTTC
NA | TRBJ1-2 | TRBD1 | TRBV6-5 | CASRGDRGYGYTF | TGTGCCAGCAGGGGGGACAGGGGATATGGCTACACCTTC
many | TRBJ2-7 | NA | TRBV6-6 | CATKTGTGGEQYF | TGTGCCACCAAGACAGGGACCGGGGGAGAGCAGTACTTC
NA | TRBJ2-5 | NA | TRBV9 | CASSVGVGGGETQYF | TGTGCCAGCAGCGTAGGCGTGGGGGGTGGAGAGACCCAGTACTTC
NA | TRBJ1-6 | NA | TRBV11-2 | CASSLGGAGNSPLHF | TGTGCCAGCAGCTTAGGCGGTGCGGGAAATTCACCCCTCCACTTT
NA | TRBJ2-4 | TRBD2 | TRBV2 | CASSESFREGTKNIQYF | TGTGCCAGCAGTGAGTCATTCAGGGAGGGAACCAAAAACATTCAGTACTTC
NA | TRBJ1-1 | NA | TRBV7-2 | CASSFLRIEGNTEAFF | TGTGCCAGCAGCTTCCTGCGCATAGAGGGGAACACTGAAGCTTTCTTT
NA | TRBJ1-1 | TRBD1 | TRBV6-5 | CASSYTRQGMGTEAFF | TGTGCCAGCAGTTACACCCGACAGGGCATGGGCACTGAAGCTTTCTTT
NA | TRBJ2-1 | NA | TRBV28 | CASSFRGNYNEQFF | TGTGCCAGCAGTTTTAGAGGAAACTACAATGAGCAGTTCTTC
NA | TRBJ2-2 | TRBD1 | TRBV11-3 | CASSSRRVTGGNTGELFF | TGTGCCAGCAGCTCTAGGAGAGTGACAGGGGGCAACACCGGGGAGCTGTTTTTT
NA | TRBJ2-2 | NA | TRBV4-3 | CASSPQPTDTGELFF | TGCGCCAGCAGCCCCCAACCGACTGACACCGGGGAGCTGTTTTTT
NA | TRBJ1-2 | NA | TRBV28 | CASSTHRAVAYGYTF | TGTGCCAGCAGTACCCACAGGGCTGTTGCATATGGCTACACCTTC
few | TRBJ2-1 | NA | TRBV6-5 | CASSYSRSIGQFF | TGTGCCAGCAGTTACTCTCGGTCGATTGGGCAGTTCTTC
few | TRBJ1-1 | TRBD1 | TRBV5-4 | CASSLGGLQGHTEAFF | TGTGCCAGCAGCTTGGGGGGGTTACAGGGGCACACTGAAGCTTTCTTT
NA | TRBJ1-2 | NA | TRBV11-2 | CASSFDRGSYGYTF | TGTGCCAGCAGCTTCGACAGAGGCAGCTATGGCTACACCTTC
once | TRBJ2-7 | NA | TRBV4-2 | CASSQDPPGQGDFYEQYF | TGTGCCAGCAGCCAAGATCCGCCCGGGCAGGGGGACTTCTACGAGCAGTACTTC
NA | TRBJ1-1 | NA | TRBV28 | CASSLRGGSEAFF | TGTGCCAGCAGCCTTCGCGGTGGCAGTGAAGCTTTCTTT
few | TRBJ1-5 | NA | TRBV5-8 | CASSLRDQGMGPQHF | TGTGCCAGCAGCTTGCGGGATCAAGGGATGGGACCCCAGCATTTT
NA | TRBJ2-1 | TRBD2 | TRBV28 | CASSLYGGGSPYNEQFF | TGTGCCAGCAGTTTATATGGAGGCGGGAGCCCGTACAATGAGCAGTTCTTC
few | TRBJ2-1 | TRBD2 | TRBV10-1 | CASSGRAGGPNNEQFF | TGCGCCAGCTCCGGCAGAGCGGGAGGGCCTAACAATGAGCAGTTCTTC
NA | TRBJ2-5 | TRBD1 | TRBV18 | CASSPGQGVETQYF | TGTGCCAGCTCACCAGGACAGGGGGTAGAGACCCAGTACTTC
NA | TRBJ2-5 | TRBD1 | TRBV7-9 | CASSWDRGETQYF | TGTGCCAGCAGCTGGGACAGGGGGGAGACCCAGTACTTC
once | TRBJ2-3 | TRBD2 | TRBV2 | CASSDEDQPGLAFPDTQYF | TGTGCCAGCAGCGACGAGGATCAACCGGGACTAGCCTTCCCGGATACGCAGTATTTT
NA | TRBJ2-7 | TRBD2 | TRBV10-3 | CAISEGLTSGRYEQYF | TGTGCCATCAGTGAGGGCCTGACTAGCGGGAGGTACGAGCAGTACTTC
NA | TRBJ1-1 | NA | TRBV25-1 | CASSQTRMNTEAFF | TGTGCCAGCAGTCAAACGCGAATGAACACTGAAGCTTTCTTT
NA | TRBJ1-5 | NA | TRBV7-8 | CASSLTDTTVIPQHF | TGTGCCAGCAGCTTAACGGACACTACTGTAATTCCCCAGCATTTT
NA | TRBJ1-6 | NA | TRBV30 | CAWSVQGGASPLHF | TGTGCCTGGAGTGTCCAGGGAGGCGCATCACCCCTCCACTTC
NA | TRBJ1-2 | TRBD1 | TRBV6-5 | CASSWDRGKGYTF | TGTGCCAGCAGTTGGGACAGGGGTAAAGGCTACACCTTC
NA | TRBJ2-7 | NA | TRBV28 | CASSETGESDYEQYF | TGTGCCAGCAGTGAGACGGGGGAATCGGACTACGAGCAGTACTTC
NA | TRBJ2-1 | NA | TRBV19 | CASMGTHTYNEQFF | TGTGCCAGTATGGGGACTCATACCTACAATGAGCAGTTCTTC
once | TRBJ1-2 | NA | TRBV6-5 | CASSYSSRGTYTF | TGTGCCAGCAGTTACTCGTCCCGGGGAACCTACACCTTC
NA | TRBJ1-1 | NA | TRBV19 | CASSISRGMNTEAFF | TGTGCCAGTAGTATCTCTCGGGGGATGAACACTGAAGCTTTCTTT
once | TRBJ2-7 | TRBD1 | TRBV19 | CASRNSGQGYEQYF | TGTGCCAGTAGGAACTCGGGACAGGGGTACGAGCAGTACTTC
NA | TRBJ2-7 | NA | TRBV5-4 | CASSFRGAMNYEQYF | TGTGCCAGCAGCTTCCGGGGGGCAATGAACTACGAGCAGTACTTC
NA | TRBJ2-3 | NA | TRBV6-5 | CASSRGVGTDTQYF | TGTGCCTCCTCCAGGGGTGTCGGCACAGATACGCAGTATTTT
NA | TRBJ2-7 | NA | TRBV14 | CASSQSVGIRYEQYF | TGTGCCAGCAGCCAATCAGTCGGGATCCGCTACGAGCAGTACTTC